This T cell receptor beta chain was obtained from a study of OX40 agonist ivuxolimab in advanced cancers. About this clone: Its ends do not fully match the called genes, so a read error is possible.

Profiling relied on immunoSEQ multiplex PCR, and the TCRdb table lists in-frame clones only, not all of them. The top ten hold roughly an eighth of the sample, which has approximately 60,000 clones, approximately 90% seen once. The source of this sequence is an adult with an advanced solid tumor such as melanoma, head and neck, liver or kidney cancer. Sequencing was performed on CD4+ or CD8+ T cells sorted from blood, taken in a trial of the OX40 agonist ivuxolimab.

CDR3: CASSLGEWSSEQYF. Here the CDR3 DNA reads TGTGCCAGCAGCTTAGGAGAGTGGTCCTCCGAGCAGTACTTC. The V and J genes are TRBV11-2 and TRBJ2-7; the D is unclear. Germline lookup yields CDR1 SGHAT and CDR2 FQNNGV. The CDR3 is 14 amino acids.